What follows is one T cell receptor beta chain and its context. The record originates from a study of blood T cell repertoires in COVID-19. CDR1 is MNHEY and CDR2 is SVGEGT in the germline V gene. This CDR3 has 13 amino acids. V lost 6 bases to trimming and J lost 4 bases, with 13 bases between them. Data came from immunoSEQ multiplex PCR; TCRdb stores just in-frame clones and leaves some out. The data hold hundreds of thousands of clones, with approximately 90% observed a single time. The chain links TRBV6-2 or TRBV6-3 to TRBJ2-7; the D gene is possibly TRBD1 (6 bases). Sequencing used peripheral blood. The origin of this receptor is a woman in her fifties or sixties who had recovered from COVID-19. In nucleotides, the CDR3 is TGTGCCAGCAGCCCCCGACAGGATTACGAGCAGTACTTC. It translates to CASSPRQDYEQYF.